The subject of this entry is one T cell receptor (beta chain). Its antigen remains unknown. The sample originates from a study of tumor and adjacent non-tumor tissue in lung cancer. The wider study: Samples averaged about 3.8 million productive TCRbeta reads each.

No cell sorting was done before RNA was extracted from the tissue. Chemotherapy-naive patients with new lung cancer underwent thoracic surgery in China, August–November 2014. CDR1 is MNHEY and CDR2 is SVGAGI in the germline V gene. V was clipped by 0 bases and J by 3 bases, with 12 bases between them. The CDR3 length is 15 residues. Study results and caveats: Higher tumor TCR diversity was associated with shorter survival. TCR diversity was significantly greater in tumor than normal lung tissue.

A modified ARM-PCR protocol with three rounds of nested PCR amplified TCRbeta. Via MiXCR, TCRdb re-called the multiplex PCR reads, giving one row per CDR3 protein. The sample carries some 100,000 distinct CDR3 sequences, roughly 80% recorded once. The sample taken for sequencing was lung tumor tissue. This clonotype originated in a woman between 55 and 75 years old with non-small cell lung cancer. This sequence joins TRBV6-5 and TRBJ2-7; D uncertain. CDR3 loop: CASSYSNGLYYEQYF. CDR3 sequence (DNA): TGTGCCAGCAGTTACTCTAACGGGTTATACTACGAGCAGTACTTC.